The present TCR beta chain was sequenced within a study of T cell responses to AZD1222 COVID-19 vaccine. This clone came up once. Its specificity is not known. Notes on the study in general: Of the AZD1222 recipients, only five or six were seropositive at baseline. Researchers took repertoire samples only after the peak T cell response had come.

The V gene's germline CDR1 is MGHRA and CDR2 YSYEKL. Trimming left V 1 base short and J 3 bases short, with 12 bases between. This CDR3 region has 15 residues. The table came from immunoSEQ multiplex PCR; TCRdb's copy has only in-frame clones and leaves some out. This table holds under 200,000 clones, roughly nine tenths found once. The source of this sequence is an adult in good health. The rearrangement joins TRBV4-1 to TRBJ1-2; maybe TRBD1 (5 bases). Sequenced material: peripheral blood, taken on day 0 of AZD1222 vaccination. The CDR3: CASSQASGRYYGYTF. For the CDR3, the DNA is TGCGCCAGCAGCCAAGCGTCGGGGCGGTACTATGGCTACACCTTC.